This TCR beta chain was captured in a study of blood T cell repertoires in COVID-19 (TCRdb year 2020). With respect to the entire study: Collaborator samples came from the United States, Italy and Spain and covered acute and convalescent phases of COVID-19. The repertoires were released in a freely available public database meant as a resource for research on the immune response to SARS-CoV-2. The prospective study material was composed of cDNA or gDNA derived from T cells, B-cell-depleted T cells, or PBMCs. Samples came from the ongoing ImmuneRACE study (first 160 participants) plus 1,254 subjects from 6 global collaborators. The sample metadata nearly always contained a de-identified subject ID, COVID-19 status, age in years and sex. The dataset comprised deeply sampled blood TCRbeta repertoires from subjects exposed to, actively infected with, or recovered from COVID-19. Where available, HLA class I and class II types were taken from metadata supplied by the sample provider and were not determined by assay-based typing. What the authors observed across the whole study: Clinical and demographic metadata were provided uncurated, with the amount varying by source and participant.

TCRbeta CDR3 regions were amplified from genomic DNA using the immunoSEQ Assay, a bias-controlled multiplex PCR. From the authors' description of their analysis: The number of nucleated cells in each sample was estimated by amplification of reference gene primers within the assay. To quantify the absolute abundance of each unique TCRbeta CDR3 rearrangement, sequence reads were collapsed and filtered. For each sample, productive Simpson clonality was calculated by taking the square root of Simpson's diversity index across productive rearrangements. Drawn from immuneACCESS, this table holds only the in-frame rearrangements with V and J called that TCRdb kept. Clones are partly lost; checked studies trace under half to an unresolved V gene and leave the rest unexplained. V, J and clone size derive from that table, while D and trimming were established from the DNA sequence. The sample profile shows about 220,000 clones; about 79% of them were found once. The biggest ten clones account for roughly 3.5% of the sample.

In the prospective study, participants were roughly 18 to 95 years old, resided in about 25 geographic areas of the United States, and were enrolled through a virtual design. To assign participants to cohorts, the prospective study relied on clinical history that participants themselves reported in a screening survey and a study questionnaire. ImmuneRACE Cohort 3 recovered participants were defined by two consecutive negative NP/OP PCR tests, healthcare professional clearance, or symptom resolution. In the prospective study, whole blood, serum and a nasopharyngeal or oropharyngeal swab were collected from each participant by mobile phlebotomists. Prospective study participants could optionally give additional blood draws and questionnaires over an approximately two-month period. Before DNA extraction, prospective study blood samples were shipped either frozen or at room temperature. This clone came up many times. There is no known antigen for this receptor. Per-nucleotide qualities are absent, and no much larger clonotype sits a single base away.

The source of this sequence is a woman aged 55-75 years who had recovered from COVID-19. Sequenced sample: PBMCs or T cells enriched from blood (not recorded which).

The CDR3 reads CASSLYRDFGGYTF. The nucleotides are TGTGCCAGCAGCCTTTACCGGGACTTCGGAGGCTACACCTTC. The V and J segments used are TRBV3-1 (or the pseudogene TRBV3-2) and TRBJ1-2; the D gene is perhaps TRBD1, from 5 matching bases. Cut back by 4 bases and 8 bases, the V and J ends lie 17 bases apart. In the germline V gene (reference sequence), CDR1 corresponds to LGHDT and CDR2 to YNNKEL. From the cysteine through the phenylalanine, the CDR3 covers 14 amino acids. Kept here is only the CDR3 DNA, which spans 42 bases and is read in frame from base 1.